Presented here are 18 T cell receptor beta chains from one specimen sequenced in a study of beta chain features in type 1 diabetes. The sequenced template was cDNA made from the entire isolated RNA. Profiled with immunoSEQ multiplex PCR; TCRdb holds only in-frame clones, not every one. The repertoire has hundreds of thousands of clones, less than 9.5% of them found once; the top ten carry around 0.45%. Input material: central memory CD4+ T cells from blood. The receptors shown here come from a young woman in good health.

V gene TRBV6-5 combines with J gene TRBJ2-7; D gene uncertain. The germline CDR1 and CDR2 sequences are MNHEY and SVGAGI. The CDR3 totals 15 residues. V was shortened by 5 bases and J by 3 bases, with 17 bases between the two germline ends. This chain's CDR3 is CASSGLGYSDYEQYF. The CDR3 coding sequence is TGTGCCAGCAGTGGCCTTGGATACTCGGACTACGAGCAGTACTTC.

This clone was detected only a few times. Given a much more abundant clone one base away, this may be a read error. The chain couples TRBV7-9 to TRBJ2-1; 11 bases map to TRBD2. The germline V gene encodes CDR1 SEHNR and CDR2 FQNEAQ (reference sequence). This CDR3 is 15 amino acids long. The V and J ends lost 2 bases and 6 bases, in that order; junction bases with no gene match: 3. CDR3 sequence: CASSLMGLAANEQFF. CDR3 DNA: TGTGCCAGCAGCTTAATGGGACTAGCGGCCAATGAGCAGTTCTTC.

Here the CDR3 DNA reads TGCGCCAGCAGCTTGGCCGCGGCGGGGGCCAACGTCCTGACTTTC. Translating it yields CASSLAAAGANVLTF. The chain employs TRBV5-1 and TRBJ2-6; D remains ambiguous. V was cut by 0 bases and J by 4 bases, with 8 bases left in between. In germline, CDR1 is SGHRS, CDR2 YFSETQ. This CDR3 is 15 amino acids long.

The chain has TRBV6-5 and TRBJ2-5; D is ambiguous. Trimming removed 2 bases at V and 1 base at J, with 2 bases between. The CDR3 consists of 12 residues. CDR1 is MNHEY, CDR2 SVGAGI, per germline. CDR3 amino acids: CASSYAQETQYF. The CDR3 coding sequence is TGTGCCAGCAGTTACGCCCAAGAGACCCAGTACTTC.

The chain uses TRBV29-1 and TRBJ2-1, with D possibly being TRBD1 (6 bases). CDR3 length: 13 residues. Per the germline V gene, CDR1 is SQVTM and CDR2 is ANQGSEA. V lost 5 bases, J lost 6 bases, and 14 bases lay in between. DNA for the CDR3: TGCAGCGTTAACAGGGTGGTGGGCAATGAGCAGTTCTTC. Protein sequence: CSVNRVVGNEQFF.

This clone was picked up a small number of times. The chain carries TRBV6-1 and TRBJ2-7, with TRBD1 matching over 12 bases. The CDR3 is 15 amino acids. V trimming: 4 bases; J trimming: 2 bases; junction bases outside the gene matches: 3. Germline values: CDR1 MNHNS, CDR2 SASEGT. The CDR3 DNA sequence: TGTGCCAGCAGTGGGGGACAGGGGGCCACCTACGAGCAGTACTTC. Its protein product is CASSGGQGATYEQYF.

This rearrangement joins TRBV11-2 to TRBJ1-5; 8 bases fit TRBD1. Germline-derived CDR1 and CDR2 are SGHAT and FQNNGV. The CDR3 loop spans 15 amino acids. Trimming took 5 bases from V and 5 from J; bases not matched to a gene: 8. The CDR3 is CASSQGTGRYQPQHF. Here the CDR3 DNA reads TGTGCCAGCAGCCAGGGGACAGGACGATATCAGCCCCAGCATTTT.

This clone has only a few counts. The gene calls are TRBV4-2 and TRBJ1-2; D is ambiguous. CDR3 length: 14 amino acids. CDR1 LGHNA and CDR2 YNFKEQ come from the germline V gene. The ends were cut back, 5 bases at V and 0 bases at J, with 10 bases in the middle. The CDR3, as DNA: TGTGCCAGCAGCTTAGGCCCCGCTAACTATGGCTACACCTTC. Its translation is CASSLGPANYGYTF.

The genes are TRBV7-2 and TRBJ2-2; 9 nucleotides line up with TRBD2. The trim removed 1 base at V and 2 bases at J, leaving 5 bases unmatched. Looked up from germline, CDR1 is SGHTA and CDR2 is FQGNSA. The CDR3 is 17 amino acids. CDR3: CASSLGWLAGNTGELFF. The CDR3 DNA follows: TGTGCCAGCAGCTTAGGCTGGCTAGCGGGAAACACCGGGGAGCTGTTTTTT.

The chain combines TRBV7-2 with TRBJ2-1; D is possibly TRBD2 (5 bases). Germline CDR1 SGHTA, CDR2 FQGNSA. This CDR3 comprises 13 residues. Between the trimmed V and J ends, which lost 3 bases and 7 bases, there was a span of 10 bases. In DNA form, the CDR3 reads TGTGCCAGCAGCTTTCGGGGTGGAAATGAGCAGTTCTTC. This encodes CASSFRGGNEQFF. The full variable domain, its missing parts supplied by reference TRBV7-2 and TRBJ2-1, is GAGVSQSPSNKVTEKGKDVELRCDPISGHTALYWYRQSLGQGLEFLIYFQGNSAPDKSGLPSDRFSAERTGGSVSTLTIQRTQQEDSAVYLCASSFRGGNEQFFGPGTRLTVL.

This clone was detected a few times. The chain couples TRBV15 to TRBJ2-1, with D tentatively TRBD2 (5 bases). The CDR3 spans 15 residues. V lost 0 bases, J lost 4 bases, and 10 bases lay in between. Germline CDR1 reads LNHNV; CDR2 reads YYDKDF (reference sequence). The CDR3 DNA reads as TGTGCCACCAGCAGAGATCTGGGGAGATACAATGAGCAGTTCTTC. Translating it yields CATSRDLGRYNEQFF.

The DNA of the CDR3 is TGTGCCAGCGACACACAAGGGGCGGGGGATTCACCCCTCCACTTT. This codes for CASDTQGAGDSPLHF. The chain links TRBV28 to TRBJ1-6, with D maybe TRBD1 (5 bases). The germline CDR1 and CDR2 sequences are MDHEN and SYDVKM. The CDR3 consists of 15 residues. V gave up 8 bases and J gave up 8 bases, with 19 bases separating them.

This clone was seen more than once but under ten times. The chain combines TRBV29-1 with TRBJ1-1; 9 positions agree with TRBD1. The V segment lost 5 bases and the J segment 0 bases; nucleotides outside the gene matches: 7. Per the germline V gene, CDR1 is SQVTM and CDR2 is ANQGSEA. The CDR3 runs 15 residues. CDR3 DNA sequence: TGCAGCGTTAAGCAACAGGGGGCGTTGAACACTGAAGCTTTCTTT. Translated: CSVKQQGALNTEAFF.

This clone was recorded many times. The chain couples TRBV4-3 to TRBJ1-2; weak D call: TRBD1 (5 bases). Between the trimmed V and J ends, which lost 0 bases and 4 bases, there was a span of 9 bases. Germline V gives CDR1 LGHNA, CDR2 YSLEER. This CDR3 spans 14 amino acids. This chain's CDR3 is CASSQDRGGYGYTF. DNA of the CDR3: TGCGCCAGCAGCCAAGATCGGGGGGGCTATGGCTACACCTTC.

This clone turned up a few times. This sequence joins TRBV2 and TRBJ2-3, with D maybe TRBD2 (6 bases). Germline values: CDR1 SNHLY, CDR2 FYNNEI. Trimming left V 5 bases short and J 6 bases short, with 15 bases between. CDR3 length: 14 residues. CDR3 region: CASSYTSPVDTQYF. The CDR3 bases are TGTGCCAGCAGTTACACTAGCCCAGTGGATACGCAGTATTTT.

This clone was seen ten or more times. J is TRBJ1-4 and V is TRBV14, with a tentative D call TRBD1 (5 bases). The CDR3 sequence is 15 residues long. Germline CDR1 is SGHDN and CDR2 is FVKESK. Trimming stripped 1 base from V and 7 bases from J, with 13 bases between. The DNA for the CDR3 is TGTGCCAGCAGCCAAGTTGGGGGTTTGGGTGAAAAACTGTTTTTT. Amino acid sequence: CASSQVGGLGEKLFF. Filled out from reference TRBV14 and TRBJ1-4, the complete variable domain reads EAGVTQFPSHSVIEKGQTVTLRCDPISGHDNLYWYRRVMGKEIKFLLHFVKESKQDESGMPNNRFLAERTGGTYSTLKVQPAELEDSGVYFCASSQVGGLGEKLFFGSGTQLSVL.

This clone was counted many times. The rearrangement uses TRBV6-1 and TRBJ2-7; D is uncertain. The CDR3 is made up of 15 amino acids. Trimming cost V 0 bases and J 7 bases, with 16 bases left between them. The germline V gene has CDR1 MNHNS and CDR2 SASEGT. CDR3 nucleotide sequence: TGTGCCAGCAGTGAAGCTGGTCTCCGTTCTTGGGAGCAGTACTTC. Translating gives CASSEAGLRSWEQYF.

This clone has just a few counts. V is TRBV15 and J is TRBJ2-7; the D is unclear. The CDR3 is 15 amino acids. Germline-derived CDR1 and CDR2 are LNHNV and YYDKDF (reference sequence). V shed 0 bases and J shed 7 bases, with 16 bases lying between them. CDR3 DNA: TGTGCCACCAGCAGAGATGGCTACGCAGGCTTGGAGCAGTACTTC. As protein: CATSRDGYAGLEQYF.